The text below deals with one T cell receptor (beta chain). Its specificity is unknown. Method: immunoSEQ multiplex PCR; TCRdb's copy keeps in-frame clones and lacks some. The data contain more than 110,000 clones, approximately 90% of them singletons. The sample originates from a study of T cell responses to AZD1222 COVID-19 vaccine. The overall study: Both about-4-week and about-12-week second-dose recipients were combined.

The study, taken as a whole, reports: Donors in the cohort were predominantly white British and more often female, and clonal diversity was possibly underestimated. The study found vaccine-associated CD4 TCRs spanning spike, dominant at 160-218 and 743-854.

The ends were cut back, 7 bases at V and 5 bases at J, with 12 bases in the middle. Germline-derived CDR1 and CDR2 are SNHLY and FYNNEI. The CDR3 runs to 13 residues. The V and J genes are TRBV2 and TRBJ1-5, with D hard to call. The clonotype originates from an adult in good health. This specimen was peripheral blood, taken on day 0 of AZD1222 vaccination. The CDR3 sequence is CASTERGHQPQHF. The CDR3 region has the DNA TGTGCCAGCACCGAACGGGGTCATCAGCCCCAGCATTTT. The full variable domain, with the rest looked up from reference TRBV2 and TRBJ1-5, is EPEVTQTPSHQVTQMGQEVILRCVPISNHLYFYWYRQILGQKVEFLVSFYNNEISEKSEIFDDQFSVERPDGSNFTLKIRSTKLEDSAMYFCASTERGHQPQHFGDGTRLSIL.